The 12 T cell receptor beta chains presented below share a single source sample, sequenced in a study of blood T cell repertoires in COVID-19. The protocol was immunoSEQ multiplex PCR, while the TCRdb copy is restricted to in-frame clones and leaves out a portion. Among 130,000 or so clones listed, around 83% were seen once. Sequenced sample: PBMCs or T cells enriched from blood (not recorded which). The receptor source for this set is a man aged 25-45 years who had recovered from COVID-19.

CDR3 residues: CASSHLDRGSNQPQHF. CDR3 in DNA: TGCGCCAGCAGCCACCTAGACAGGGGGAGCAATCAGCCCCAGCATTTT. This chain joins TRBV4-1 and TRBJ1-5; 9 bases map to TRBD1. Trimming took 3 bases from V and 1 from J; bases not matched to a gene: 4. The CDR3 runs 16 residues. The V gene's germline CDR1 is MGHRA and CDR2 YSYEKL.

V usage is TRBV3-1 (or the pseudogene TRBV3-2) and J usage is TRBJ1-6; TRBD1 is a possible D gene (5 bases). Germline CDR1 reads LGHDT; CDR2 reads YNNKEL (reference sequence). This CDR3 comprises 13 residues. The V gene lost 2 bases and the J gene lost 10 bases, with 9 bases spanning the gap. The CDR3 nucleotides read TGTGCCAGCAGCCAACGCGGGGACTCACCCCTCCACTTT. Encoded protein: CASSQRGDSPLHF.

The J gene is TRBJ2-1, the V gene TRBV6-4, with 7 bases matching TRBD1. Trimming cost V 4 bases and J 4 bases; bases outside gene matches: 7. The CDR3 is 15 amino acids. Germline V gene data show CDR1 as MRHNA and CDR2 as SNTAGT. The CDR3 region is CASSAVSGGYNEQFF. The CDR3 DNA reads as TGTGCCAGCAGTGCCGTCTCAGGGGGTTACAATGAGCAGTTCTTC.

V gene TRBV5-4 combines with J gene TRBJ2-1, with 12 positions matching TRBD1. CDR1 is SGHNT and CDR2 is YYREEE in the germline V gene (reference sequence). This CDR3 spans 17 amino acids. J lost 10 bases, V lost 4 bases, and 15 bases had no gene match. DNA of the CDR3: TGTGCCAGCAGCCCCAGGCCGGGGACAGGGGGCGCAGGGGAGCAGTTCTTC. Translated: CASSPRPGTGGAGEQFF.

The CDR3 loop is CASSHDRVPGNEQFF. The CDR3 DNA follows: TGTGCCAGCAGCCACGACAGGGTCCCAGGGAATGAGCAGTTCTTC. The chain uses TRBV5-4 and TRBJ2-1, with TRBD1 identical over 7 bases. The J segment lost 7 bases and the V segment lost 4 bases, leaving 11 bases of the junction unmatched. Germline V gene sequence: CDR1 SGHNT, CDR2 YYREEE (reference sequence). This CDR3 has 15 amino acids. Full variable domain (rest looked up from reference TRBV5-4 and TRBJ2-1): ETGVTQSPTHLIKTRGQQVTLRCSSQSGHNTVSWYQQALGQGPQFIFQYYREEENGRGNFPPRFSGLQFPNYSSELNVNALELDDSALYLCASSHDRVPGNEQFFGPGTRLTVL.

The chain links TRBV3-1 (or the pseudogene TRBV3-2) to TRBJ2-1; the D is unclear. Trimming took 5 bases from V and 6 from J, leaving 11 bases between them. The CDR3 totals 13 residues. The V gene's germline CDR1 is LGHDT and CDR2 YNNKEL (reference sequence). The CDR3 is CASSDHGANEQFF. The CDR3 DNA is TGTGCCAGCAGCGACCATGGAGCCAATGAGCAGTTCTTC.

The rearrangement uses TRBV27 and TRBJ2-7; D gene uncertain. This CDR3 comprises 15 residues. Germline CDR1 MNHEY, CDR2 SMNVEV (reference sequence). V was trimmed by 2 bases and J by 1 base, leaving 12 bases between them. DNA of the CDR3: TGTGCCAGCAGTTTAAGCTCTGGTCTTTCCTACGAGCAGTACTTC. This gives the protein CASSLSSGLSYEQYF.

This clone was seen only a few times. This chain connects TRBV21-1 to TRBJ1-4; the table's D gene call, TRBD1, was not cross checked with the DNA. TRBV21-1 is a listed pseudogene. This CDR3 is 15 amino acids long. The CDR3 loop reads CASSTSRGRREKLFF. The DNA of the CDR3 is TGTGCCAGCAGCACGAGCAGGGGGCGACGGGAAAAACTGTTTTTT.

The gene calls are TRBV5-5 and TRBJ1-6; tentatively, D is TRBD1 (6 bases). V lost 4 bases to trimming and J lost 5 bases, with 13 bases between them. The CDR3 extends over 15 amino acids. Germline CDR1 and CDR2: SGHKS and YYEKEE (reference sequence). The CDR3 coding sequence is TGTGCCAGCAGCGGCCGGGACACTGATAATTCACCCCTCCACTTT. This translates into CASSGRDTDNSPLHF.

V and J are TRBV2 and TRBJ2-3; D ambiguous. The V and J ends lost 3 bases and 4 bases respectively, with 11 bases between them. CDR1 is SNHLY and CDR2 is FYNNEI in the germline V gene. The CDR3 loop spans 14 amino acids. CDR3 protein: CASSEIAPPDTQYF. For the CDR3, the DNA is TGTGCCAGCAGTGAGATAGCCCCCCCAGATACGCAGTATTTT.

The genes are TRBV6-1 and TRBJ2-2; the D gene is possibly TRBD1 (6 bases). The ends were cut back, 4 bases at V and 1 base at J, with 13 bases in the middle. In germline, CDR1 is MNHNS, CDR2 SASEGT. This CDR3 spans 16 amino acids. In DNA, the CDR3 is TGTGCCAGCAGTGTCCTTAGGGGGTTGAACACCGGGGAGCTGTTTTTT. Translated: CASSVLRGLNTGELFF.

The chain employs TRBV5-5 and TRBJ2-3; 7 bases are shared with TRBD1. The J segment lost 3 bases and the V segment lost 1 base, leaving 8 bases of the junction unmatched. The CDR3 length is 16 residues. Germline CDR1 reads SGHKS; CDR2 reads YYEKEE (reference sequence). The DNA for the CDR3 is TGTGCCAGCAGCTTGTGGGACAGTGGAAGGACAGATACGCAGTATTTT. Amino acids: CASSLWDSGRTDTQYF. The complete variable domain, with remaining parts taken from reference TRBV5-5 and TRBJ2-3, reads DAGVTQSPTHLIKTRGQQVTLRCSPISGHKSVSWYQQVLGQGPQFIFQYYEKEERGRGNFPDRFSARQFPNYSSELNVNALLLGDSALYLCASSLWDSGRTDTQYFGPGTRLTVL.